This T cell receptor beta chain was captured in a study of cytomegalovirus exposure and HLA in healthy donors listed by TCRdb under 2017. Describing the broader study: According to an earlier analysis of 450 to 650 of the donors, 150 million to 200 million T cells yielded roughly 100 million unique TCR beta sequences and more than 250 Gb of sequence data. Several DR-DQ haplotypes were handled as single units for association and clustering because linkage in the cohort was strong. Alongside the repertoire data, information on donor age, sex, ethnicity and CMV serostatus was compiled. About 300 gigabases of sequencing data and tens of millions of unique TCR sequences were included in an early release covering 500 to 750 HLA-typed donors. A later genetic analysis took genome-wide SNP genotypes for about 55% of the roughly 670 donors and used that subset as a discovery cohort. In an earlier analysis of 500 to 650 of the donors, high-throughput TCR beta sequencing was used to judge whether each TCR beta V gene segment behaved as functional or pseudogenic. The number of donors typed differed by locus, with 629-630 for A, B, C, DRB1 and DQB1, more than 500 for DQA1, about 610 for DPA1, and over 400 for DPB1. Among 398 genotyped donors of the cohort, an average of approximately 240,000 unique TCR beta nucleotide sequences were sequenced per donor, roughly a sixth of them non-productive. In a later analysis, previously published TCR beta repertoires from about 670 donors were re-analyzed and high-resolution HLA genotyping was added so that TCR occurrence patterns could be studied. The aim of the study was to test whether cataloging public T cell receptors could identify signatures of past pathogen exposure. HLA typing covered class I and class II loci at four-digit resolution. All discovery cohort repertoires had been generated using a single sequencing platform. Using immunosequencing, the study profiled T cell repertoires from 640 or so subjects and related those repertoires to cytomegalovirus serostatus. Among the roughly 370 genotyped donors, about 85% belonged to the genetic ancestry cluster associated with self-reported Caucasian donors. To predict cytomegalovirus infection status, the study combined high-throughput TCR immunosequencing, statistical association of individual TCRs with disease status, and machine learning. Besides the first cohort of 666 subjects, a separate validation cohort made up of over 95 different subjects was used. In the later analysis, no new phenotypic data were used to find candidate immune exposures; instead, reliance was placed on TCR beta sequences and their occurrence across donors. Broad study findings and their caveats: A further reported finding was that TCR beta sequences accurately predicted the HLA-A and HLA-B alleles for most subjects in the first cohort. An earlier analysis of some 560 of the donors showed that most TCR beta V segments appeared in productive rearrangements either about 90% or about 30% of the time, which broadly matched IMGT annotations. Compared with equally common non-associated chains, HLA-associated TCR beta chains in a later analysis were more clonally expanded and had lower generation probabilities. According to a later genetic analysis, donors in an Asian-associated ancestry cluster had fewer N-insertions in productive TCRs than the approximately 710-donor mean. When HLA alleles, especially DR and DQ, strongly co-occurred, TCR associations were difficult to assign to individual alleles. Correlated functional status among segregating V segments might be attributable to linkage disequilibrium, but an unknown experimental factor could not be ruled out. Because HLA typing was missing for some donors at each locus, association tests included only the typed subset. This cohort had only TCR beta chains sequenced, and the lack of alpha or paired-chain data limited which features could be detected. Because counts were too low, roughly 17 rarely observed V segments, including chromosome 9 orphons, were left out of the earlier analysis of 587 of the donors. In vitro tests confirmed that a few of the cytomegalovirus-associated TCR beta chains recognize cytomegalovirus antigens. According to a later analysis, parvovirus B19, influenza, CMV and Epstein-Barr virus appeared linked to several top co-occurrence clusters. An association between a missense DCLRE1C variant and V-gene and J-gene trimming of TCR beta chains was found in a later genetic analysis and replicated in an independent cohort. The study listed 164 TCR beta chains as associated with cytomegalovirus. According to a later analysis, most CMV-associated TCR beta chains appeared to be HLA-restricted, and the HLA associations seemed to be driven largely by CMV exposure. Some IMGT-functional V segments, including TRBV6-2 and TRBV6-3, could not be distinguished by the 87-base-pair reads and were therefore excluded. According to a later analysis, TCR association rates differed among HLA loci, with DRB1 alleles showing the most associated TCRs and HLA-C alleles showing the fewest. The classifier was reported to diagnose cytomegalovirus status with high specificity and sensitivity in both the original cohort and the validation cohort. The only immune exposure information available for the cohort was CMV serostatus. A cluster of highly shared sequence variants was judged likely to be a technical artifact of the sequencing pipeline. Specific HLA alleles were associated with 18,000 or so TCR beta sequences at a false discovery rate of 0.05 in a later analysis. According to the authors, the approach could potentially be generalized to other disease states and immunological phenotypes. The presence/absence analyses assumed that sequencing depth was roughly uniform across donors, and that assumption may not be true. Most TCR sequences were seen in very few donors, while some public TCRs were found in many individuals.

Preparation of the library involved the immunoSEQ multiplex PCR assay. A mixture of 60 forward primers for TCR Vbeta segments and 13 reverse primers for TCR Jbeta segments was used in the multiplex PCR. A multiplex PCR assay on genomic DNA amplified the CDR3 region of rearranged TCR beta genes. On the Illumina HiSeq System, the amplified TCR beta libraries were sequenced as 87-base-pair reads. The paper's data handling went like this. In a later analysis, tens of millions of unique TCR beta chains were counted across the roughly 670 repertoires, and around 10 million of these chains were shared by at least two donors. A nearest-neighbor algorithm error-corrected the raw reads and collapsed the reads into unique sequences, merging closely related sequences to remove PCR and sequencing errors. To assign V, D and J gene segments, CDR3 sequences were aligned to IMGT reference sequences. For a sequence to be retained, a match of at least six nucleotides to both a V gene segment and a J gene segment was required. Rearrangements were classified as productive when the CDR3 lacked stop codons and remained in frame with V and J, and all other rearrangements were classified as non-productive. Following IMGT convention, CDR3 was defined as the stretch from the second conserved V-encoded cysteine to the conserved J-encoded phenylalanine. Sequences without an unambiguous match to a single V gene segment were excluded from the earlier analysis of 587 of the donors. An earlier analysis of a few hundred of the donors called V segments functional above 56.7% productive rearrangements and segregating when the between-donor standard deviation exceeded 5%. To diagnose cytomegalovirus status from the catalog of TCR beta chain sequences, a statistical classification framework was built. In a later analysis, TCR nucleotide sequences were compared against IMGT/GENE-DB human TR gene sequences so that V and J genes could be assigned. Using the TCRdist pipeline, a later analysis assigned CDR3 sequences along with most-parsimonious VDJ recombination scenarios. In a later analysis, every TCR beta chain was defined by the combination of its CDR3 amino acid sequence and its V-gene family, and reads without a unique V-gene family were dropped. A later analysis removed roughly 590 highly shared, low-generation-probability nucleotide sequences to deal with suspected cross-contamination and a sequencing artifact. For each public chain, a later analysis derived a clonal expansion index from normalized ranks of inferred template counts within each repertoire. Generation probabilities in a later analysis came from a VDJ recombination model fitted to out-of-frame rearrangements, and those results were checked against IGoR. In a later analysis, TCR-TCR, TCR-HLA and TCR-CMV co-occurrence was scored with hypergeometric tests, and a repertoire-size bias correction was applied to TCR pairs. False discovery rates were estimated in a later analysis by permuting HLA or CMV assignments 20 times. A later analysis grouped co-occurring TCRs with DBSCAN, adding TCRdist sequence similarity when clustering within HLA-allele-positive subsets. Co-occurrence clustering excluded repertoires with fewer than 30,000 or more than 120,000 public chains, plus five with anomalous nucleotide sharing. TCRdb re-hosts the immuneACCESS table, in-frame sequences only. Its copies lack some clones; in the studies checked, an unresolved V gene accounts for under half of them, and the cause for the rest is not known. For V, J and clone size, that table is used; D and trimming come from the DNA. In all, the sample holds about 120,000 clones, and 81% of those were seen once. 1.5% to 2% of the sample comes from the top ten.

The cohort comprised some 680 healthy bone marrow donors. At the time of sampling, all cohort members were nominally healthy, though unrecorded immune exposures were likely present. The donor tested CMV seronegative and was one of the 352 seronegative cohort members. A peripheral blood sample was provided by each donor, and peripheral blood mononuclear cells were used for TCR beta sequencing. Genomic DNA was extracted from the blood cell samples with the Qiagen DNeasy Blood Extraction Kit. Trimming takes 3 bases off V and 4 bases off J; junction bases not matched to a gene: 3. CDR1 and CDR2, per the germline V gene (reference sequence), are GTSNPN and SVGIG. From the cysteine through the phenylalanine, the CDR3 covers 13 amino acids. The sequence is cut down to CDR3 DNA, 39 bases in frame from base 1. About this clone itself: Which antigen it targets is not known. Base qualities are missing; no much larger clone stands one base away.

Recombination connected TRBV30 to TRBJ2-7; TRBD1 matches 10 bases in the middle. This TCR was recovered from a man aged 40-55 years in good health and CMV-seronegative. The sample consisted of PBMCs. The sequenced DNA: TGTGCCTGGAGGAGGGACAGGGGTTACGAGCAGTACTTC. Its protein product is CAWRRDRGYEQYF.